This T cell receptor beta chain was observed in a study of blood T cell repertoires in COVID-19. As for the study in general: Collection of acute and convalescent COVID-19 samples took place in the United States, Italy and Spain. From T cells, B-cell-depleted T cells, or PBMCs came the material, which was cDNA or gDNA.

Patients of the Seattle cohort, enrolled during active infection, were followed longitudinally. This clone was counted only a few times. Other DNA sequences in this specimen translate into the identical CDR3. Original processing notes: Estimation of nucleated cell counts relied on the amplification of reference gene primers. Assay used: immunoSEQ multiplex PCR; TCRdb lists only in-frame clones, some missing. The V and J calls and clone size are taken from that table; D and trimming were inferred from the DNA. The repertoire holds roughly 400,000 clones, with over 75% as singletons. Sequencing was performed on peripheral blood. The receptor comes from a woman aged 55-70 years with COVID-19, enrolled during active disease.

CDR3 residues: CAWSVQENTEAFF. The CDR3 nucleotides read TGTGCCTGGAGTGTACAAGAGAACACTGAAGCTTTCTTT. V and J are TRBV30 and TRBJ1-1; no definite D call. Trimming removed 0 bases at V and 1 base at J, with 6 bases between. CDR1 is GTSNPN, CDR2 SVGIG, per germline (reference sequence). The CDR3 totals 13 residues. Complete variable domain (other parts from reference TRBV30 and TRBJ1-1): SQTIHQWPATLVQPVGSPLSLECTVEGTSNPNLYWYRQAAGRGLQLLFYSVGIGQISSEVPQNLSASRPQDRQFILSSKKLLLSDSGFYLCAWSVQENTEAFFGQGTRLTVV.